Listed below are T cell receptor beta chains from one sample, sequenced in a study of cytomegalovirus exposure and HLA in healthy donors. Libraries were prepared by immunoSEQ multiplex PCR; TCRdb keeps only in-frame clonotypes and omits some of them. The sample records 160,000 or so clones, 88% being singletons. Sequenced material: PBMCs. These TCRs come from a man aged 18-30 years in good health and CMV-seronegative. Both conserved end residues are part of each CDR3. A D gene is named only where the DNA matches it firmly. The size of a clone is reported for some rows only, either as once, few or many, or as a class for expanded clones.

>-|TRBV19|TRBJ2-7|-
TGTGCCAGTAGTATAGCAGGGGGGCTCGAGCAGTACTTC
CASSIAGGLEQYF
>TRBD1|TRBV5-1|TRBJ1-2|-
TGCGCCAGCAGCCCGGTTATGGGACAGGCTAACTATGGCTACACCTTC
CASSPVMGQANYGYTF
>-|TRBV28|TRBJ1-6|-
TGTGCCAGCAGTCTCAGGGTGGGTCATAATTCACCCCTCCACTTT
CASSLRVGHNSPLHF
>-|TRBV5-8|TRBJ2-3|-
TGTGCCAGCAGCGAGGTTCAGGGATTCACAGATACGCAGTATTTT
CASSEVQGFTDTQYF
>TRBD2|TRBV6-5|TRBJ2-1|-
TGTGCCAGCAGTTACTTAGCGGGGGGCCGTAATGAGCAGTTCTTC
CASSYLAGGRNEQFF
>-|TRBV28|TRBJ2-7|-
TGTGCCAGCAGTTCCCCTTGGGGGGAGCCTAATTACGAGCAGTACTTC
CASSSPWGEPNYEQYF
>TRBD1|TRBV2|TRBJ1-1|-
TGTGCCAGCAGTGATGACAGGGGCCCCACTGAAGCTTTCTTT
CASSDDRGPTEAFF
>TRBD2|TRBV19|TRBJ2-5|-
TGTGCCAGTAGTTTCGTAGCGGGGGGCGAAGGGACCCAGTACTTC
CASSFVAGGEGTQYF
>-|TRBV7-7|TRBJ2-5|-
TGTGCTAGCAGCTTAGCGAAGGGGATACAAGAGACCCAGTACTTC
CASSLAKGIQETQYF
>-|TRBV5-1|TRBJ2-3|-
TGCGCCAGCAGCGCCGACAAACAGGGTTCAGATACGCAGTATTTT
CASSADKQGSDTQYF
>-|TRBV6-1|TRBJ1-5|-
TGTGCCAGCAGTGAAGCAAGGGGAGGGCTCAATCAGCCCCAGCATTTT
CASSEARGGLNQPQHF
>TRBD1|TRBV6-5|TRBJ1-2|-
TGTGCCAGCAGTTACTCAACAGGGGGCGCAAATGGCTACACCTTC
CASSYSTGGANGYTF
>-|TRBV7-2|TRBJ2-1|-
TGTGCCAGCTCGAACGGCGGGAAGGGCAATGAGCAGTTCTTC
CASSNGGKGNEQFF
>-|TRBV29-1|TRBJ2-1|-
TGCAGCGTTGAGGGCCAGAACAATGAGCAGTTCTTC
CSVEGQNNEQFF
>-|TRBV5-6|TRBJ2-7|-
TGTGCCAGCAGCCTCGGAGGAGGCGACGAGCAGTACTTC
CASSLGGGDEQYF
>-|TRBV27|TRBJ1-6|-
TGTGCCAGCAGTCGAGCCCGACAGGTCGGCACCTATAATTCACCCCTCCACTTT
CASSRARQVGTYNSPLHF
>TRBD2|TRBV19|TRBJ2-3|-
TGTGCCAGTAGCCAACTAGCGGGAGCGACAGATACGCAGTATTTT
CASSQLAGATDTQYF
>TRBD1|TRBV29-1|TRBJ1-1|once
TGCAGCGGGGGACAGGATTATTCGGGGAACACTGAAGCTTTCTTT
CSGGQDYSGNTEAFF
>-|TRBV29-1|TRBJ1-4|-
TGCAGCGTTGACGGGGGAAGTGAAAAACTGTTTTTT
CSVDGGSEKLFF
>-|TRBV15|TRBJ2-7|-
TGTGCCACCAGCCGAGGTTCGACGGGGGGCAGCGACGAGCAGTACTTC
CATSRGSTGGSDEQYF
>-|TRBV6-1|TRBJ1-5|-
TGTGCCAGCAGTGAAGACGGGGTGGGCACTTATAGCAATCAGCCCCAGCATTTT
CASSEDGVGTYSNQPQHF
>-|TRBV6-1|TRBJ2-3|-
TGTGCCAGCAGCGAAGGACAGAGCCCCACAGATACGCAGTATTTT
CASSEGQSPTDTQYF
>-|TRBV20-1|TRBJ1-1|-
TGCAGTGCTTCGGGGAACACTGAAGCTTTCTTT
CSASGNTEAFF
>-|TRBV27|TRBJ2-5|-
TGTGCCAGCAGTTTACGGGGAGAAGAGACCCAGTACTTC
CASSLRGEETQYF
>-|TRBV7-8|TRBJ2-7|-
TGTGCCAGCAGCACCGCCGGGACTCCGATCTTC
CASSTAGTPIF
>-|TRBV2|TRBJ2-6|-
TGTGCCAGGCAGGGGATAGGGGCCAACGTCCTGACTTTC
CARQGIGANVLTF
>-|TRBV5-6|TRBJ2-3|-
TGTGCCAGCAGCTTATACATGCCGGATACGCAGTATTTT
CASSLYMPDTQYF
>-|TRBV7-2|TRBJ2-5|-
TGTGCCAGCAGCTCGAGTCCCACTTGGGAGACCCAGTACTTC
CASSSSPTWETQYF
>-|TRBV28|TRBJ2-3|-
TGTGCCAGCAGAGTGGTGGGCCTCAGCACAGATACGCAGTATTTT
CASRVVGLSTDTQYF
>TRBD1|TRBV5-5|TRBJ2-5|-
TGTGCCAGCAGCTTGGCCGGGGCAGGGGGGACCCAGTACTTC
CASSLAGAGGTQYF
>-|TRBV6-1|TRBJ1-3|-
TGTGCCAGCAGCCCCTCGGGGGGCGATGGAAACACCATATATTTT
CASSPSGGDGNTIYF
>-|TRBV5-1|TRBJ1-1|-
TGCGCCAGCAGCTCCGAACAACCCAGGAACACTGAAGCTTTCTTT
CASSSEQPRNTEAFF
>-|TRBV5-1|TRBJ1-1|-
TGCGCCAGCAGCTTGCCAGGGGCCGGGGCTGAAGCTTTCTTT
CASSLPGAGAEAFF
>-|TRBV2|TRBJ2-2|-
TGTGCCAGCAGTGCGAGTTCGAACACCGGGGAGCTGTTTTTT
CASSASSNTGELFF
>-|TRBV2|TRBJ2-5|-
TGTGCCAGCGGGATCAGGGGTGGAGAGACCCAGTACTTC
CASGIRGGETQYF
>-|TRBV11-2|TRBJ1-2|-
TGTGCCAGCAGCCCTGGACAGACAAACTATGGCTACACCTTC
CASSPGQTNYGYTF
>-|TRBV12-2|TRBJ2-5|once
TGTGCAAGTCGCTTAGGCAGAGAGACCCAGTACTTC
CASRLGRETQYF
>TRBD1|TRBV5-6|TRBJ1-2|-
TGTGCCAGCAGCTTGGGAGGGACAGGGCTCAACTATGGCTACACCTTC
CASSLGGTGLNYGYTF
>-|TRBV6-6|TRBJ2-7|-
TGTGCCAGCAGTTACTCACTTTCCTGGTACGAGCAGTACTTC
CASSYSLSWYEQYF
>TRBD1|TRBV5-1|TRBJ1-5|-
TGCGCCAGCAGCTGGACAGGGGGTAGCAATCAGCCCCAGCATTTT
CASSWTGGSNQPQHF